Below, 10 T cell receptor beta chains from the same sample are listed, as sequenced in a study of vaccination and CD4 T cells after COVID-19. TCRdb independently ran MiXCR on the PCR reads; one entry per CDR3 protein. Here the sample spans some 28,000 distinct CDR3 sequences, under 65% being singletons. Time point in this sample: late sampling 161 to 241 days after vaccination in a few convalescent patients. Sequencing used CD4+ T cells from blood, obtained about 7 months after SARS-CoV-2 vaccination. These receptors were collected from a human donor who had recovered from COVID-19.

This clonotype came up a few times. The rearrangement uses TRBV7-3 and TRBJ2-6, with D perhaps assigned TRBD1 or TRBD2 (5 bases each). CDR3 length equals 17 residues. V lost 5 bases, J lost 4 bases, and 18 bases lay in between. Looked up from germline, CDR1 is SGHTA and CDR2 is FQGTGA. CDR3 protein: CASSRTGEGLGANVLTF. For the CDR3, the DNA is TGTGCCAGCAGCCGAACCGGCGAGGGGCTAGGGGCCAACGTCCTGACTTTC.

This clonotype has only a few counts. The junction differs from germline at one of its ends, possibly a read error. The J gene is TRBJ1-3, the V gene TRBV15, with D possibly TRBD1 on 5 matching bases. The CDR3 length is 11 residues. Germline assignment: CDR1 LNHNV and CDR2 YYDKDF (reference sequence). The CDR3 sequence: CATSRGGTISF. Here the CDR3 DNA reads TGTGCCACCAGCAGAGGAGGGACGATATCTTTT.

V is TRBV6-1 and J is TRBJ1-1; D not resolved. The V end lost 3 bases, the J end lost 8 bases, and 7 bases lay between the germline ends. CDR1 and CDR2 (germline): MNHNS, SASEGT. This CDR3 spans 11 amino acids. CDR3 nucleotides: TGTGCCAGCAGTGACACCGCGGAAGCTTTCTTT. Translated: CASSDTAEAFF.

The chain employs TRBV6-1 and TRBJ2-5; possible D gene TRBD2, 6 bases. V shed 5 bases and J shed 1 base, with 17 bases lying between them. Germline-derived CDR1 and CDR2 are MNHNS and SASEGT. This CDR3 region has 16 residues. The CDR3 here is CASSQEAGGVQETQYF. CDR3 bases: TGTGCCAGCAGTCAAGAGGCCGGAGGGGTCCAAGAGACCCAGTACTTC.

This clonotype was counted only a few times. The rearrangement links TRBV29-1 to TRBJ1-5, with no clear D. The CDR3 totals 13 residues. Trimming removed 4 bases at V and 0 bases at J, with 7 bases between. CDR1 is SQVTM and CDR2 is ANQGSEA in the germline V gene. The CDR3 nucleotides read TGCAGCGTTGGAGAGGGTAGCAATCAGCCCCAGCATTTT. This gives the protein CSVGEGSNQPQHF.

This sequence joins TRBV6-4 and TRBJ2-1; weak D call: TRBD2 (5 bases). Germline CDR1 reads MRHNA; CDR2 reads SNTAGT. The CDR3 loop spans 14 amino acids. V lost 4 bases, J lost 7 bases, and 14 bases lay in between. Here the CDR3 DNA reads TGTGCCAGCAGTGCTAGTAGCGAGACTAATGAGCAGTTCTTC. Translating gives CASSASSETNEQFF.

This rearrangement joins TRBV15 to TRBJ1-4, with TRBD1 matching 10 bases. V lost 4 bases to trimming and J lost 10 bases; unmatched junction nucleotides: 6. Germline CDR1 is LNHNV and CDR2 is YYDKDF (reference sequence). The CDR3 covers 14 residues. CDR3: CATSIGTGDGKLFF. The CDR3 bases are TGTGCCACCAGCATCGGGACAGGGGACGGAAAACTGTTTTTT.

The gene calls are TRBV20-1 and TRBJ2-5, with D perhaps matching TRBD1 (6 bases). CDR3 length equals 13 residues. Deletions cut 2 bases from V and 2 bases from J, with 9 bases between. Germline CDR1 DFQATT, CDR2 SNEGSKA (reference sequence). The CDR3 here is CSARSRGQETQYF. CDR3 sequence (DNA): TGCAGTGCTAGATCGAGGGGGCAAGAGACCCAGTACTTC.

The chain carries TRBV12-3 or TRBV12-4 and TRBJ2-7; 11 positions match TRBD2. The V gene end was trimmed by 2 bases and the J gene end by 9 bases; junction bases not matched to a gene: 6. This CDR3 has 14 amino acids. The CDR3 DNA reads as TGTGCCAGCAGTTTAATAGCGGGAGGGAGTGGGCAGTACTTC. Its protein product is CASSLIAGGSGQYF.

This clonotype showed up just a few times. The chain is built from TRBV27 and TRBJ2-7, with 11 bases lining up with TRBD1. The V gene's germline CDR1 is MNHEY and CDR2 SMNVEV (reference sequence). CDR3 length: 14 residues. With 5 bases clipped from V and 6 bases from J, the junction kept 6 bases outside the gene matches. The CDR3 protein is CASSPGQGAVEQYF. The CDR3 DNA reads TGTGCCAGCAGTCCCGGACAGGGGGCTGTCGAGCAGTACTTC.